This is a list of T cell receptor beta chains from one sample in a study of lymphopenia after photon versus proton radiotherapy. Assay used: immunoSEQ multiplex PCR; TCRdb lists only in-frame clones, some missing. The sample contains roughly 65,000 clones, around 90% of which appear only once. The sample was peripheral blood, taken from a patient treated with photon-based radiotherapy. The receptors were gathered from a woman in her 70s with pancreatic cancer. The CDR3 runs from the conserved cysteine through the conserved F or W.

j_call v_call cdr3_aa
TRBJ2-3 TRBV27 CASSLWGAFTDTQYF
TRBJ1-1 TRBV6-1 CASSRQGLNTEAFF
TRBJ1-4 TRBV29-1 CSVALNEKLFF
TRBJ2-7 TRBV5-1 CASSPDRPSSYEQYF
TRBJ2-2 TRBV19 CASSRLAGELFF
TRBJ2-3 TRBV9 CASSVARGTDTQYF
TRBJ2-7 TRBV2 CASSRSIFEQYF
TRBJ2-1 TRBV28 CASSLYRHRDRGRNEQFF
TRBJ2-7 TRBV7-6 CASSAYRGEQYF
TRBJ1-6 TRBV19 CASSPVPASPLHF
TRBJ2-5 TRBV19 CASSFGQGETQYF
TRBJ2-5 TRBV7-9 CASSLVLGETQYF
TRBJ2-3 TRBV10-3 CAITRLAGDTQYF
TRBJ2-3 TRBV5-4 CASSLDSGGTDTQYF
TRBJ1-2 TRBV30 CAWYNRGSGYTF
TRBJ1-2 TRBV27 CASSRGGMNGYTF
TRBJ1-2 TRBV19 CASSIAAGGERGYTF
TRBJ1-5 TRBV20-1 CSARTGRTQHF
TRBJ2-1 TRBV28 CASSAAVNEQFF
TRBJ1-2 TRBV7-9 CASSPSGGHGYTF
TRBJ2-5 TRBV4-1 CASSQQYRGLDETQYF
TRBJ2-3 TRBV7-9 CASSRTGATDTQYF
TRBJ2-2 TRBV19 CASSIDLTGELFF
TRBJ2-7 TRBV27 CASSQGLAGSEQYF
TRBJ2-7 TRBV7-3 CASSLIDRDEYF
TRBJ1-2 TRBV10-3 CAISDGTGANYGYTF
TRBJ2-1 TRBV6-1 CASSGLAAHRLYNEQFF